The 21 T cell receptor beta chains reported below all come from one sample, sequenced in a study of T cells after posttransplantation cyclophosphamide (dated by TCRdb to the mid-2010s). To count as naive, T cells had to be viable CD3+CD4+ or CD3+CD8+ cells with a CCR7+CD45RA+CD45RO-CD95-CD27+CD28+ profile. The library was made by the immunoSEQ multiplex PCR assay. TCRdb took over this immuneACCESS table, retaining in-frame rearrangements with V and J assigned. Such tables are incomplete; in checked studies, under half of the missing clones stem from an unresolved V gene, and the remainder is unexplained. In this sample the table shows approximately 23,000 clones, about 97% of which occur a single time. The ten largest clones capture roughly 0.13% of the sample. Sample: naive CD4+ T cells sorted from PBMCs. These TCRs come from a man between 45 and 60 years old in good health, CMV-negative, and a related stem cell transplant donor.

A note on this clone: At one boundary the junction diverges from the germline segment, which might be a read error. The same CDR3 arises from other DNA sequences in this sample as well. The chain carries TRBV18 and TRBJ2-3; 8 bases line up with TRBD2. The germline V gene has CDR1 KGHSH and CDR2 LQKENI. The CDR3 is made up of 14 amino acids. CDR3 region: CASSPPGLADTQYF. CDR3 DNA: TGTGCCAGCTCCCCACCCGGACTAGCCGATACGCAGTATTTT.

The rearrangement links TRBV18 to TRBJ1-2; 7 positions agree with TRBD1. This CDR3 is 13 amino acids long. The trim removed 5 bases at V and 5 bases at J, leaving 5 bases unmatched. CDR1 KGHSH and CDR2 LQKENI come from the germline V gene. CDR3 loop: CASSRGQPYGYTF. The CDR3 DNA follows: TGTGCCAGCTCAAGGGGACAGCCATATGGCTACACCTTC. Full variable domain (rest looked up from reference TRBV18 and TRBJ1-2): NAGVMQNPRHLVRRRGQEARLRCSPMKGHSHVYWYRQLPEEGLKFMVYLQKENIIDESGMPKERFSAEFPKEGPSILRIQQVVRGDSAAYFCASSRGQPYGYTFGSGTRLTVV.

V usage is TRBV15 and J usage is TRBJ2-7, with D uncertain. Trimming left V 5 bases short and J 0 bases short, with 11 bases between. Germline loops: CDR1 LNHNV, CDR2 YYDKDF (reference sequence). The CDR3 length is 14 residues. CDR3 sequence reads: CATSYSRSSYEQYF. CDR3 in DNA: TGTGCCACCAGCTACTCGCGGTCCTCCTACGAGCAGTACTTC. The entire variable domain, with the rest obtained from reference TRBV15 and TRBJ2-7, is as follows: DAMVIQNPRYQVTQFGKPVTLSCSQTLNHNVMYWYQQKSSQAPKLLFHYYDKDFNNEADTPDNFQSRRPNTSFCFLDIRSPGLGDTAMYLCATSYSRSSYEQYFGPGTRLTVT.

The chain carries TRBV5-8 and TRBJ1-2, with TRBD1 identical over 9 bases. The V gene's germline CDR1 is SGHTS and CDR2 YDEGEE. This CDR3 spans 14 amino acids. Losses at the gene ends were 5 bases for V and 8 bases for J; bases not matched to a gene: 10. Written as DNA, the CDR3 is TGTGCCAGCAGACCGGGACAGGGAGCGCCAGGCTACACCTTC. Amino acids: CASRPGQGAPGYTF.

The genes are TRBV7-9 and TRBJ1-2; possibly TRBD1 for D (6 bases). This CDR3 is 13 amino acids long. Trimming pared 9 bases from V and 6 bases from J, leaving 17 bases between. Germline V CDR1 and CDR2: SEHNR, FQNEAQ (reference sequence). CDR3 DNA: TGTGCCAGTCGGTGGGGGGGCGCAAATGGCTACACCTTC. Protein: CASRWGGANGYTF.

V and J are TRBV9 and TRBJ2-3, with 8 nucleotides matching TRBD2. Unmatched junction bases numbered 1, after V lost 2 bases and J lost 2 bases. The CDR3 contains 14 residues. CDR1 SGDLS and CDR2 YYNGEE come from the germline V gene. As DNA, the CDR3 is TGTGCCAGCAGCGTTAGCGGGACCACAGATACGCAGTATTTT. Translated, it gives CASSVSGTTDTQYF.

CDR3: CASSLNRDSEAFF. The DNA of the CDR3 is TGTGCCAGCAGCTTAAACCGGGACAGTGAAGCTTTCTTT. The chain combines TRBV7-3 with TRBJ1-1; 7 bases fit TRBD1. CDR1 is SGHTA and CDR2 is FQGTGA in the germline V gene. V shed 1 base and J 7 bases; nucleotides not matched to a gene: 3. The CDR3 runs to 13 residues.

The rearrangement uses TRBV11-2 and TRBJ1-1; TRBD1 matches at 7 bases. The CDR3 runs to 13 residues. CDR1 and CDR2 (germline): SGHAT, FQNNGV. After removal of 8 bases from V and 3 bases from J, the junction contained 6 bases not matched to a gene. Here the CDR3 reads CASGQDRHTEAFF. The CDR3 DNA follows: TGTGCCAGCGGACAGGACCGCCACACTGAAGCTTTCTTT.

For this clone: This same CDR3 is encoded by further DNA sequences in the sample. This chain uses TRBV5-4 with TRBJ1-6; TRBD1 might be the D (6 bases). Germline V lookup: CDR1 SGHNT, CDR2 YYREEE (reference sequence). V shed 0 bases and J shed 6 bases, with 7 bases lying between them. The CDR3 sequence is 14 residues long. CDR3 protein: CASSLDRANSPLHF. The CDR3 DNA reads TGTGCCAGCAGCTTGGACAGGGCTAATTCACCCCTCCACTTT.

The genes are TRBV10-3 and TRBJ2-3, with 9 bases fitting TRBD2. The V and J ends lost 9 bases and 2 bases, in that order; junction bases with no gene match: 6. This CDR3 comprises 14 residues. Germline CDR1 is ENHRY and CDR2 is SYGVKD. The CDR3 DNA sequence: TGTGCCATAAGGACTAGCGACCCCACAGATACGCAGTATTTT. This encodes CAIRTSDPTDTQYF.

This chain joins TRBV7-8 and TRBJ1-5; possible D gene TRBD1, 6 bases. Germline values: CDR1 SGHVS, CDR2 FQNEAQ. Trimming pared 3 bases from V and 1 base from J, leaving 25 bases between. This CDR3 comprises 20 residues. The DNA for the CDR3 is TGTGCCAGCAGCTTGGCCCCTACGCTACGCAGGGGAAGAAGCAATCAGCCCCAGCATTTT. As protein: CASSLAPTLRRGRSNQPQHF.

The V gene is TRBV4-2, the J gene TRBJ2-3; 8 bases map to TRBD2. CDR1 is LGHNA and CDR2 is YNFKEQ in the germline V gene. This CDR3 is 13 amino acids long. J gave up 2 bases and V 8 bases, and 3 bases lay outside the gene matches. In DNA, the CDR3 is TGTGCCAGCCGGGGGGGAACCACAGATACGCAGTATTTT. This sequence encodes CASRGGTTDTQYF.

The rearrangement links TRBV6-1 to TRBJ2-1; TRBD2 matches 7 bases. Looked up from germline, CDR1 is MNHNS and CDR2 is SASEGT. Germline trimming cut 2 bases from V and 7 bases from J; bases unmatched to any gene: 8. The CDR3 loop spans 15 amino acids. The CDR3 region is CASSEIWGGGNEQFF. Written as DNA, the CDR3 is TGTGCCAGCAGTGAAATTTGGGGGGGTGGTAATGAGCAGTTCTTC.

The DNA of the CDR3 is TGTGCCAGCAGCTTATCAGGAGGGGCTGAAGCTTTCTTT. Translating gives CASSLSGGAEAFF. This chain connects TRBV7-8 to TRBJ1-1; TRBD1 might be the D (5 bases). CDR3 length: 13 amino acids. Trimming removed 2 bases at V and 6 bases at J, with 10 bases between. From germline, CDR1 is SGHVS and CDR2 FQNEAQ.

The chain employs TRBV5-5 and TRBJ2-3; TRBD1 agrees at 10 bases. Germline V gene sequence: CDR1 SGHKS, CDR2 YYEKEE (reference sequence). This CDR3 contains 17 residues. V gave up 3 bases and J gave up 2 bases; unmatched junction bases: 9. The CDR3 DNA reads TGTGCCAGCAGCTACACCCCGGACAGGGGGGCCACAGATACGCAGTATTTT. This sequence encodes CASSYTPDRGATDTQYF.

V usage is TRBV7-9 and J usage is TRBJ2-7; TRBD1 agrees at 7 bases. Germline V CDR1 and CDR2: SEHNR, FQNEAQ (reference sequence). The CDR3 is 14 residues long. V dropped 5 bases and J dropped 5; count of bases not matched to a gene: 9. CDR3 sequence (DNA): TGTGCCAGCAGCACCCGACAGGGTTCCCACGAGCAGTACTTC. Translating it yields CASSTRQGSHEQYF.

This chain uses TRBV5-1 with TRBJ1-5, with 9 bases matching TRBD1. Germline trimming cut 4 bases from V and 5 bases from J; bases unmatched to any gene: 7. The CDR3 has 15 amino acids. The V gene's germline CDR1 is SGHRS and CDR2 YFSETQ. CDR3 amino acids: CASSPETGGHQPQHF. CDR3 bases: TGCGCCAGCAGCCCCGAAACAGGGGGCCATCAGCCCCAGCATTTT.

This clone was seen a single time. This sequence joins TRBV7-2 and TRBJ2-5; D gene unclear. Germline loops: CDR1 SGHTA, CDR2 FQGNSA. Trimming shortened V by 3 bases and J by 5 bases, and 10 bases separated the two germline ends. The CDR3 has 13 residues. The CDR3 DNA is TGTGCCAGCAGCTTTAGAGGAGCGGAGACCCAGTACTTC. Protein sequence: CASSFRGAETQYF.

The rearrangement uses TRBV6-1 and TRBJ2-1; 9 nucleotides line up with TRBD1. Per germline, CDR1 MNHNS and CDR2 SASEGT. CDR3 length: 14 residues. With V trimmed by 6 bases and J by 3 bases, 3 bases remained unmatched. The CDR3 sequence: CASRRDRDYNEQFF. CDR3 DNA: TGTGCCAGCAGGAGGGACAGGGACTACAATGAGCAGTTCTTC.

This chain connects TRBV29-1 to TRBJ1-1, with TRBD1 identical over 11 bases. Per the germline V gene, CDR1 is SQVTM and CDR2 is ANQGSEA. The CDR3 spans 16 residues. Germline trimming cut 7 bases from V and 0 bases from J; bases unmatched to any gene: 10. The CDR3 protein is CSAQGRTGGMNTEAFF. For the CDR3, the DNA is TGCAGCGCCCAGGGGCGGACAGGGGGCATGAACACTGAAGCTTTCTTT.

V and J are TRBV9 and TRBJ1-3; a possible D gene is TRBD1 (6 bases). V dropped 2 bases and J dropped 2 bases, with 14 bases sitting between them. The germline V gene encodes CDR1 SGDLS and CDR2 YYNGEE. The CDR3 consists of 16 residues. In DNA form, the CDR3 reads TGTGCCAGCAGCGTCACACAGGGCACGACTGGAAACACCATATATTTT. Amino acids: CASSVTQGTTGNTIYF.